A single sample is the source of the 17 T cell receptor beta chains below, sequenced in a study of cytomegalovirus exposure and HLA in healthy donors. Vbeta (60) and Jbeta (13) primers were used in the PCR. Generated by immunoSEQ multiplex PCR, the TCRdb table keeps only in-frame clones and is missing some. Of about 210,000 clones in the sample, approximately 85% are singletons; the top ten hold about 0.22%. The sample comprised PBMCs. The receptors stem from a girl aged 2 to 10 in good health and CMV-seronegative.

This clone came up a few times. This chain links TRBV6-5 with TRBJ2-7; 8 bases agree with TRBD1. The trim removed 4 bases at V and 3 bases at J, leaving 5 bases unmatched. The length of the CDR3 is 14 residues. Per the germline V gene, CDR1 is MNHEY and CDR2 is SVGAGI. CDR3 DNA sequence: TGTGCCAGCAGTTCCTCCGGGACAGGCTACGAGCAGTACTTC. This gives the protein CASSSSGTGYEQYF.

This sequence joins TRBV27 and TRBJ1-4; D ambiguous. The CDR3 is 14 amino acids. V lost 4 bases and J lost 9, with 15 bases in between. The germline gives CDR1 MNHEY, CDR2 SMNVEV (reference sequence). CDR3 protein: CASSSRPSSKKLFF. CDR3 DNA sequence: TGTGCCAGCAGTTCCAGGCCCAGCTCGAAAAAACTGTTTTTT.

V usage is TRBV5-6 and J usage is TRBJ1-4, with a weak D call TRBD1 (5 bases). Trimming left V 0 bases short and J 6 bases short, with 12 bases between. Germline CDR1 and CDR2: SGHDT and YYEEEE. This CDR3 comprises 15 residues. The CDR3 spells CASSLGRGSDEKLFF. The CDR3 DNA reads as TGTGCCAGCAGCTTGGGGAGGGGCAGTGATGAAAAACTGTTTTTT. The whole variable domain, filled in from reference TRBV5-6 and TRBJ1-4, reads DAGVTQSPTHLIKTRGQQVTLRCSPKSGHDTVSWYQQALGQGPQFIFQYYEEEERQRGNFPDRFSGHQFPNYSSELNVNALLLGDSALYLCASSLGRGSDEKLFFGSGTQLSVL.

CDR3 in amino acids: CASRTSGSYEQYF. The CDR3 region has the DNA TGTGCCTCGAGGACTAGCGGCTCCTACGAGCAGTACTTC. The V call is TRBV14, the J call TRBJ2-7, with 10 bases identical to TRBD2. The CDR3 runs 13 residues. In germline, CDR1 is SGHDN, CDR2 FVKESK. The V gene end was trimmed by 11 bases and the J gene end by 0 bases; junction bases not matched to a gene: 4.

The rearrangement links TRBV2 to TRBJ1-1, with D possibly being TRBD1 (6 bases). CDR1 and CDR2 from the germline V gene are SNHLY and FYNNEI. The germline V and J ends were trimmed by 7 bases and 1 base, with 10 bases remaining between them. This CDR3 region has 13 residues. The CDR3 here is CASTRTENTEAFF. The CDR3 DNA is TGTGCCAGCACCCGGACAGAGAACACTGAAGCTTTCTTT.

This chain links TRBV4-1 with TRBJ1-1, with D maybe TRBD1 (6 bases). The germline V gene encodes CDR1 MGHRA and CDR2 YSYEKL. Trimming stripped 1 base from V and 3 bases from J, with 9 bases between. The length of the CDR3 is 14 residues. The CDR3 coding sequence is TGCGCCAGCAGCCAAGTACAGGGACACACTGAAGCTTTCTTT. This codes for CASSQVQGHTEAFF.

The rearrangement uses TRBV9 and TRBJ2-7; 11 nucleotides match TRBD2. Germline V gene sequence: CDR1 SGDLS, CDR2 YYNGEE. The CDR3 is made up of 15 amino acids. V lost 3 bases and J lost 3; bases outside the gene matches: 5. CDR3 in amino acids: CASSAGTSGFYEQYF. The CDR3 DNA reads TGTGCCAGCAGCGCCGGGACTAGCGGTTTCTACGAGCAGTACTTC.

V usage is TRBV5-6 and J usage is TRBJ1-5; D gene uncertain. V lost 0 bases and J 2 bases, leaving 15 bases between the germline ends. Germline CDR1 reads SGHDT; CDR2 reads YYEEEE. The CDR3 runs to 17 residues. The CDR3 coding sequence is TGTGCCAGCAGCTTGGGGCGGGGAATAGTCGGCAATCAGCCCCAGCATTTT. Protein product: CASSLGRGIVGNQPQHF.

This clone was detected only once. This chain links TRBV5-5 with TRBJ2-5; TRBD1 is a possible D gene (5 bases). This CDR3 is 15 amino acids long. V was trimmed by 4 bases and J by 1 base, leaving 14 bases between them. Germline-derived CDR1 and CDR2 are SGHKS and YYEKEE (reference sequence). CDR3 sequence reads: CASSRQGHPQETQYF. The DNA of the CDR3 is TGTGCCAGCAGCCGACAAGGACACCCCCAAGAGACCCAGTACTTC. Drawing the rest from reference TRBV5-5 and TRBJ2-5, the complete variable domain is DAGVTQSPTHLIKTRGQQVTLRCSPISGHKSVSWYQQVLGQGPQFIFQYYEKEERGRGNFPDRFSARQFPNYSSELNVNALLLGDSALYLCASSRQGHPQETQYFGPGTRLLVL.

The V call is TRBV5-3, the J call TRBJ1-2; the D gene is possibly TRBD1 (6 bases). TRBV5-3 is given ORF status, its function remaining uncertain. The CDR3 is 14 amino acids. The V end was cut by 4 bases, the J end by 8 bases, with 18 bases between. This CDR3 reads CARSIDRPVGGYTF. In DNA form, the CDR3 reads TGTGCCAGAAGCATCGACAGGCCCGTGGGGGGCTACACCTTC.

CDR3 nucleotide sequence: TGCAGTGCCCCCTGGGGACAGCTTCGTTTCTTT. Translating it yields CSAPWGQLRFF. V is TRBV20-1 and J is TRBJ1-1; the match to TRBD1 covers 7 bases. J gave up 13 bases and V 6 bases, and 11 bases lay outside the gene matches. The CDR3 has 11 residues. Germline lookup yields CDR1 DFQATT and CDR2 SNEGSKA (reference sequence).

The CDR3 DNA follows: TGCGCCAGCAGCTTGGCTCACAGCCAACACCCTGGAAACACCATATATTTT. Translating it yields CASSLAHSQHPGNTIYF. The V call is TRBV5-1, the J call TRBJ1-3; no definite D call. Trimming cost V 0 bases and J 2 bases, with 15 bases left between them. There are 17 residues in the CDR3. Germline V gene sequence: CDR1 SGHRS, CDR2 YFSETQ. The variable domain in full, completed from reference TRBV5-1 and TRBJ1-3, reads KAGVTQTPRYLIKTRGQQVTLSCSPISGHRSVSWYQQTPGQGLQFLFEYFSETQRNKGNFPGRFSGRQFSNSRSEMNVSTLELGDSALYLCASSLAHSQHPGNTIYFGEGSWLTVV.

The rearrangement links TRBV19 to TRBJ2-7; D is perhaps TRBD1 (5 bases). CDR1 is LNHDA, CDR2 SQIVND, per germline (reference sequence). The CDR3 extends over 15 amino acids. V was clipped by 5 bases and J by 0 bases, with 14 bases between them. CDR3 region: CASSPLGHTSYEQYF. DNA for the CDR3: TGTGCCAGTAGTCCGTTAGGACATACCTCCTACGAGCAGTACTTC.

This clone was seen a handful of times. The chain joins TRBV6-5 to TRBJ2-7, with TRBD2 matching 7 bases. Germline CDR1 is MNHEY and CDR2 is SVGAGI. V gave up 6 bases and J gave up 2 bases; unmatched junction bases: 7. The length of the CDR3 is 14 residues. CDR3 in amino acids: CASRGYGLAYEQYF. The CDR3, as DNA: TGTGCCAGCAGAGGATATGGACTAGCCTACGAGCAGTACTTC.

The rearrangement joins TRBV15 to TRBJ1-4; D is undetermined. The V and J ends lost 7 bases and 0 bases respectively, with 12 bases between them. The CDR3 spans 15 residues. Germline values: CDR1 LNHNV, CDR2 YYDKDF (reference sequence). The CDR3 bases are TGTGCCACCACACCCAGGCCGGCAACTAATGAAAAACTGTTTTTT. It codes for CATTPRPATNEKLFF.

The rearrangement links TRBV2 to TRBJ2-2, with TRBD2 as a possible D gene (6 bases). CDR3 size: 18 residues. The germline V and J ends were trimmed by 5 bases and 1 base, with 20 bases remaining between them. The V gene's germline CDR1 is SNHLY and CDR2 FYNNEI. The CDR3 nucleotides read TGTGCCAGCAGTTCGACTAGGGCCAGGACGGGGAACACCGGGGAGCTGTTTTTT. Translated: CASSSTRARTGNTGELFF.

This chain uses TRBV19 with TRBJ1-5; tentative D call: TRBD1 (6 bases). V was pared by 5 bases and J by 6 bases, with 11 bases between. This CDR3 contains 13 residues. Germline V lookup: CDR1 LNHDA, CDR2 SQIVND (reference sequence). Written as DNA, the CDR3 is TGTGCCAGTAGTCTACAGGGCCGTCAGCCCCAGCATTTT. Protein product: CASSLQGRQPQHF.